This T cell receptor beta chain derives from a study of T cell responses to AZD1222 COVID-19 vaccine. Findings of the study overall: Without day 14 samples, only post-peak T cell repertoires were studied. Across spike, vaccine-associated CD4 TCRs were found, dominant at 160-218 and 743-854. Mostly white British, mostly female donors; authors suggested clonal diversity may be underestimated.

Of note for this clone: The antigen remains unidentified.

V lost 4 bases to trimming and J lost 2 bases, with 6 bases between them. The germline gives CDR1 SGHNT, CDR2 YYREEE (reference sequence). This CDR3 is built from 12 residues. Clones were read by immunoSEQ multiplex PCR, and TCRdb kept only the in-frame ones, dropping some. The sample has 150,000 or so clones, roughly 91% seen once; the top ten hold about 1.5%. The chain recombines TRBV5-4 with TRBJ2-5; no clear D. Here the sequenced sample was peripheral blood, taken on day 0 of AZD1222 vaccination. The source of this sequence is an adult in good health. CDR3: CASSGNQETQYF. The CDR3 DNA is TGTGCCAGCAGCGGGAATCAAGAGACCCAGTACTTC.